This TCR beta chain was identified during a study of blood T cell repertoires in COVID-19. Study-wide context: Researchers got acute and convalescent COVID-19 samples from the United States, Italy and Spain. The analysed material was cDNA or gDNA that came from T cells, B-cell-depleted T cells, or PBMCs.

The germline V and J ends were trimmed by 4 bases and 4 bases, with 17 bases remaining between them. Germline V gene lookup returns CDR1 MNHNS and CDR2 SASEGT. The CDR3 has 16 amino acids. In the original workflow: It was from reference gene primer amplification that nucleated cell counts were estimated. This table comes from immunoSEQ multiplex PCR, and its TCRdb copy is limited to in-frame clones, with some not included. V, J and clone size are those of that table, while D and trimming were read from the DNA. The repertoire holds 100,000 to 150,000 clones, 81% seen once, with about a sixth in the top ten.

Sequenced input: peripheral blood. This TCR was recovered from a young man with COVID-19, enrolled during active disease. The chain joins TRBV6-1 to TRBJ1-3, with D perhaps matching TRBD1 (5 bases). CDR3: CASSVEPRTSGNTIYF. The CDR3 DNA reads as TGTGCCAGCAGTGTGGAGCCAAGGACATCGGGAAACACCATATATTTT.